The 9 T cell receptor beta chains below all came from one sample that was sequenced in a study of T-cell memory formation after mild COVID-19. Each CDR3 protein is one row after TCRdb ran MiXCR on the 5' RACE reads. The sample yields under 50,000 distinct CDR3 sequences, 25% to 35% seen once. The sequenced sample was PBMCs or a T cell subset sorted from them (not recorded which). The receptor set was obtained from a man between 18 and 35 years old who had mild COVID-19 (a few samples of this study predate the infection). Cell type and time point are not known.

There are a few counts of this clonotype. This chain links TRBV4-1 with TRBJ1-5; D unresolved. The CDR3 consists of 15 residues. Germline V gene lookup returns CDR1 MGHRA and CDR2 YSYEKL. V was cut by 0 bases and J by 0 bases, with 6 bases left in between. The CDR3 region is CASSQEQYSNQPQHF. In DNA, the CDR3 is TGCGCCAGCAGCCAAGAACAGTATAGCAATCAGCCCCAGCATTTT.

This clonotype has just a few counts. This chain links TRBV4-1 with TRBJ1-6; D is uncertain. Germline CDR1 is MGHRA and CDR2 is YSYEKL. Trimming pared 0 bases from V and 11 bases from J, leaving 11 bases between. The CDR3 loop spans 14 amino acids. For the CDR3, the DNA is TGCGCCAGCAGCCAAGATGTGGGAGCGACACCCCTCCACTTT. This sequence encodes CASSQDVGATPLHF.

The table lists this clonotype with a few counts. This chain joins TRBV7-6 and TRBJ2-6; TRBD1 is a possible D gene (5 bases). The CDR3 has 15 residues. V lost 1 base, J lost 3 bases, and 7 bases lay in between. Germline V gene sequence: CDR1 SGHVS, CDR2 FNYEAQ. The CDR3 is CASSLGTLGANVLTF. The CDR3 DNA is TGTGCCAGCAGCTTAGGGACACTTGGGGCCAACGTCCTGACTTTC.

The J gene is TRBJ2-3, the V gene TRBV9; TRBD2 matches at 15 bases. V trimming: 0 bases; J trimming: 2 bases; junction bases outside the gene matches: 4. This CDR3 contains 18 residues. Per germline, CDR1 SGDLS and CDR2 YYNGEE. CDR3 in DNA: TGTGCCAGCAGCGTAGAAGGACTAGCGGGGGGGATCACAGATACGCAGTATTTT. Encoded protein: CASSVEGLAGGITDTQYF.

CDR3: CASSVADFAINTDTQYF. In DNA form, the CDR3 reads TGTGCCAGCAGTGTGGCGGACTTTGCGATAAACACAGATACGCAGTATTTT. The V gene is TRBV2, the J gene TRBJ2-3; possible D gene TRBD2, 5 bases. Germline loops: CDR1 SNHLY, CDR2 FYNNEI. V dropped 4 bases and J dropped 2 bases, with 19 bases sitting between them. The CDR3 is 17 residues long.

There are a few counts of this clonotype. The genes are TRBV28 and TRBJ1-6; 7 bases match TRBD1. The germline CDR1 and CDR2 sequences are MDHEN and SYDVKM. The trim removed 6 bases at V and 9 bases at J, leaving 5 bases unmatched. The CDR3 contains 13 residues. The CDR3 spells CASRARGASPLHF. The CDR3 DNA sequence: TGTGCCAGCAGGGCCAGGGGGGCTTCACCCCTCCACTTT.

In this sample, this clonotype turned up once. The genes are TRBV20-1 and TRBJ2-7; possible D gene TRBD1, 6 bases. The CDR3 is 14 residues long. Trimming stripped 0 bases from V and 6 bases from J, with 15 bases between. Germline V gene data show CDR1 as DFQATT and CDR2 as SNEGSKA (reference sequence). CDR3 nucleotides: TGCAGTGCTAGAGATCCGGGATGGGGGCCCGAGCAGTACTTC. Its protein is CSARDPGWGPEQYF.

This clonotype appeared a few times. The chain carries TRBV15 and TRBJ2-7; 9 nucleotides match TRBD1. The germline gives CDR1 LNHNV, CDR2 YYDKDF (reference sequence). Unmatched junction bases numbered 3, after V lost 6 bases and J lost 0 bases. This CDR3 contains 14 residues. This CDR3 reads CATRTGGISYEQYV. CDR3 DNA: TGTGCCACCAGGACAGGGGGAATCTCCTACGAGCAGTACGTC.

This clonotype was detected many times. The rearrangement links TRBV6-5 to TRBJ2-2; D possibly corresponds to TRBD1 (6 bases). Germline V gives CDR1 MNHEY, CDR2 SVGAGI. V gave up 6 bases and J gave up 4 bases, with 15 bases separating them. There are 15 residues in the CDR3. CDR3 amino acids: CASSPGVPATGELFF. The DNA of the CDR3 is TGTGCCAGCAGCCCAGGGGTTCCGGCCACCGGGGAGCTGTTTTTT.